The 7 T cell receptor beta chains reported below all come from one sample, sequenced in a study of cytomegalovirus exposure and HLA in healthy donors. PCR used 60 Vbeta primers and 13 Jbeta primers. Sequencing used immunoSEQ multiplex PCR; TCRdb keeps in-frame clones, though not all of them. In the table there are 150,000 to 200,000 clones, over 70% of which are singletons. Specimen: PBMCs. The source is a male donor in good health and CMV-seronegative.

The V and J genes are TRBV7-2 and TRBJ2-7; D is unresolved. The CDR3 has 13 amino acids. CDR1 is SGHTA and CDR2 is FQGNSA in the germline V gene. V dropped 6 bases and J dropped 2 bases, with 11 bases sitting between them. The CDR3 region has the DNA TGTGCCAGCAGGGCCAGCGCGACCTACGAGCAGTACTTC. It encodes CASRASATYEQYF.

The rearrangement links TRBV21-1 to TRBJ2-1; TRBD2, the table's D call, lacks a check against the DNA. TRBV21-1 is tagged as a pseudogene. This CDR3 has 18 amino acids. As DNA, the CDR3 is TGTGCCAGCAGCAACCCACCTCCAGGACTAGCGGGACTCAATGAGCAGTTCTTC. Its protein is CASSNPPPGLAGLNEQFF.

This clone was observed a handful of times. The rearrangement links TRBV5-4 to TRBJ1-1, with D tentatively TRBD1 (5 bases). This CDR3 spans 14 amino acids. Germline lookup yields CDR1 SGHNT and CDR2 YYREEE (reference sequence). The V gene lost 2 bases and the J gene lost 5 bases, with 13 bases spanning the gap. The chain's CDR3 is CASSLVDGGTEAFF. The CDR3 DNA reads TGTGCCAGCAGCTTAGTGGACGGGGGAACTGAAGCTTTCTTT.

This rearrangement joins TRBV19 to TRBJ1-4; D perhaps matches TRBD1 (6 bases). This CDR3 is 14 amino acids long. Germline-derived CDR1 and CDR2 are LNHDA and SQIVND (reference sequence). The CDR3 protein is CAVQEGATNEKLFF. The CDR3 DNA reads as TGTGCTGTCCAAGAGGGGGCAACTAATGAAAAACTGTTTTTT.

The J gene is TRBJ2-2, the V gene TRBV11-3; D may be TRBD1 (6 bases). Germline assignment: CDR1 SGHNT and CDR2 YENEEA. Trimming shortened V by 5 bases and J by 1 base, and 23 bases separated the two germline ends. The CDR3 runs 19 residues. This CDR3 is CASSTFAGRGTQNTGELFF. CDR3 bases: TGTGCCAGCAGCACCTTCGCCGGCAGGGGAACCCAGAACACCGGGGAGCTGTTTTTT. The full variable domain, with the rest looked up from reference TRBV11-3 and TRBJ2-2, is EAGVVQSPRYKIIEKKQPVAFWCNPISGHNTLYWYLQNLGQGPELLIRYENEEAVDDSQLPKDRFSAERLKGVDSTLKIQPAELGDSAVYLCASSTFAGRGTQNTGELFFGEGSRLTVL.

The V call is TRBV28, the J call TRBJ2-7; 8 bases map to TRBD2. Germline lookup yields CDR1 MDHEN and CDR2 SYDVKM. The CDR3 extends over 14 amino acids. V dropped 5 bases and J dropped 1; count of bases not matched to a gene: 4. CDR3 in amino acids: CASSRSGSSYEQYF. The CDR3 DNA is TGTGCCAGCAGTAGAAGCGGGAGTTCCTACGAGCAGTACTTC.

The chain is built from TRBV7-2 and TRBJ2-3, with a tentative D call TRBD1 (6 bases). Germline V lookup: CDR1 SGHTA, CDR2 FQGNSA. V was cut by 5 bases and J by 2 bases, with 17 bases left in between. This CDR3 is built from 16 residues. CDR3 coding DNA: TGTGCCAGCAGCCGGACTCGCGGACAGTCCACAGATACGCAGTATTTT. Amino acids: CASSRTRGQSTDTQYF.